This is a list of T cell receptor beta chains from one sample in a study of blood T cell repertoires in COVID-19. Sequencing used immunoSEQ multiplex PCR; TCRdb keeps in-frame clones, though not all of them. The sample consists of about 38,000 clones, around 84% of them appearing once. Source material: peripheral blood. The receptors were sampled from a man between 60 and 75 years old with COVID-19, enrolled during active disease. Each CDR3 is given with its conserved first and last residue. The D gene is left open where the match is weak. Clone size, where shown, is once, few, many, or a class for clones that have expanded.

CDR3nt: TGTGCCAGCAGTGACAGGGGGTCGACTCGCGAGCAGTACTTC
CDR3aa: CASSDRGSTREQYF
v_gene: TRBV27
d_gene: TRBD1
abundance: -
j_gene: TRBJ2-7

CDR3nt: TGTGCCAGCAGCCTGGGACACCCCGCAACTAATGAAAAACTGTTTTTT
CDR3aa: CASSLGHPATNEKLFF
v_gene: TRBV7-2
d_gene: -
abundance: once
j_gene: TRBJ1-4

CDR3nt: TGTGCCAGCAGCTCGCGACAGGGCACTGAAGCTTTCTTT
CDR3aa: CASSSRQGTEAFF
v_gene: TRBV5-6
d_gene: TRBD1
abundance: few
j_gene: TRBJ1-1

CDR3nt: TGCGCCAGCAGCCAAGATCAAGGACTAGCGGTCCCAGATACGCAGTATTTT
CDR3aa: CASSQDQGLAVPDTQYF
v_gene: TRBV4-1
d_gene: TRBD2
abundance: -
j_gene: TRBJ2-3

CDR3nt: TGTGCCAGCAGCACCGGCGGGGGGGCGGGCACTGAAGCTTTCTTT
CDR3aa: CASSTGGGAGTEAFF
v_gene: TRBV11-2
d_gene: -
abundance: few
j_gene: TRBJ1-1

CDR3nt: TGTGCCAGCAGTGAACGAGTCTATGGCTACACCTTC
CDR3aa: CASSERVYGYTF
v_gene: TRBV2
d_gene: -
abundance: -
j_gene: TRBJ1-2

CDR3nt: TGCGCCAGCAGCCCACTTTTAGGGGGCACTGAAGCTTTCTTT
CDR3aa: CASSPLLGGTEAFF
v_gene: TRBV5-1
d_gene: -
abundance: -
j_gene: TRBJ1-1

CDR3nt: TGTGCCAGCAGCTCCCTTGGGTTTGGGGCCGGAGTTTTAATCCCTGAAGCTTTCTTT
CDR3aa: CASSSLGFGAGVLIPEAFF
v_gene: TRBV9
d_gene: -
abundance: few
j_gene: TRBJ1-1

CDR3nt: TGCGCCAGCAGCCCCGTAAGTTCTAGCGGGGCGCATACGCAGTATTTT
CDR3aa: CASSPVSSSGAHTQYF
v_gene: TRBV5-1
d_gene: TRBD2
abundance: once
j_gene: TRBJ2-3

CDR3nt: TGTGCCAGCACGTCCGGGTTCGGGCAGCCCCAGCATTTT
CDR3aa: CASTSGFGQPQHF
v_gene: TRBV3-1/TRBV3-2
d_gene: -
abundance: -
j_gene: TRBJ1-5